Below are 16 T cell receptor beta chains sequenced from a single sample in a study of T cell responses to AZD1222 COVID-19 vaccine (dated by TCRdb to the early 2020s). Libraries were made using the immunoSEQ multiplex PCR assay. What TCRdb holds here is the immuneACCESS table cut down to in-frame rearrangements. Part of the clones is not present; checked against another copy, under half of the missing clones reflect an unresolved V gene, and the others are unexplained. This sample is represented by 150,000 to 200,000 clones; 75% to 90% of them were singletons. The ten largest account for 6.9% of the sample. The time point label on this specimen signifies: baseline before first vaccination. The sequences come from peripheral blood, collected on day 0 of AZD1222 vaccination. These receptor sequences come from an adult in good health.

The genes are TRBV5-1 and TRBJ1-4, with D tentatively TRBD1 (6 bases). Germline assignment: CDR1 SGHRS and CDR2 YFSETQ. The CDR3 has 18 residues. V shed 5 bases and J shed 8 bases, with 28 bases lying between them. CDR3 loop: CASRPSTLGAEIGEKLFF. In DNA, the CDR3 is TGCGCCAGCAGACCTTCGACATTGGGGGCGGAGATTGGGGAAAAACTGTTTTTT.

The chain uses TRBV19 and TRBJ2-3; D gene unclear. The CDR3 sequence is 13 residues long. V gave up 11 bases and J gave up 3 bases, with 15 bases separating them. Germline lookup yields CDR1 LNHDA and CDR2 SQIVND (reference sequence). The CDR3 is CAARGIPTDTQYF. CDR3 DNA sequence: TGTGCCGCTCGTGGGATACCTACAGATACGCAGTATTTT.

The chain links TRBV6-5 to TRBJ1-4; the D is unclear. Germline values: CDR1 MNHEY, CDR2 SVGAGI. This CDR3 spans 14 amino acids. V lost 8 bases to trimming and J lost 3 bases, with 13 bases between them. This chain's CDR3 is CASSRELANEKLFF. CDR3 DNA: TGTGCCAGCTCGCGGGAGCTCGCTAATGAAAAACTGTTTTTT.

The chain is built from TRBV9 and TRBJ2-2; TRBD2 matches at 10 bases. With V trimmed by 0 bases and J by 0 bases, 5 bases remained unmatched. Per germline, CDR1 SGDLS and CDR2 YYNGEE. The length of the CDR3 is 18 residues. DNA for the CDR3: TGTGCCAGCAGCGTAGAAATTAGCGGGGGGACGAACACCGGGGAGCTGTTTTTT. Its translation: CASSVEISGGTNTGELFF.

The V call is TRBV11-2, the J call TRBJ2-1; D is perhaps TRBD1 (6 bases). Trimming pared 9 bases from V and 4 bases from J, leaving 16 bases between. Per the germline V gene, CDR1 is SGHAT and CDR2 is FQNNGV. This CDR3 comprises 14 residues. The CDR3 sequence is CASVVLTGYNEQFF. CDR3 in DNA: TGTGCCAGTGTAGTTTTAACAGGGTACAATGAGCAGTTCTTC.

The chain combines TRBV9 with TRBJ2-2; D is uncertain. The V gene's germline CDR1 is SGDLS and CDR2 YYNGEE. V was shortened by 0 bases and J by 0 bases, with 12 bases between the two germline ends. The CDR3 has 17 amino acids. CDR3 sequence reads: CASSVVSRIANTGELFF. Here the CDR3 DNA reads TGTGCCAGCAGCGTAGTATCGAGAATCGCGAACACCGGGGAGCTGTTTTTT.

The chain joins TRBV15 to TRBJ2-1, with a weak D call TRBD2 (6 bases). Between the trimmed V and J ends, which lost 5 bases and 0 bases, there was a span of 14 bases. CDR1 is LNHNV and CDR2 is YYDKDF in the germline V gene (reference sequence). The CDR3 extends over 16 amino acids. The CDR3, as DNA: TGTGCCACCAGCGGGGTTCCAGCGGGCTCCTACAATGAGCAGTTCTTC. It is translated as CATSGVPAGSYNEQFF. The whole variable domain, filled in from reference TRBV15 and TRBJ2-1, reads DAMVIQNPRYQVTQFGKPVTLSCSQTLNHNVMYWYQQKSSQAPKLLFHYYDKDFNNEADTPDNFQSRRPNTSFCFLDIRSPGLGDTAMYLCATSGVPAGSYNEQFFGPGTRLTVL.

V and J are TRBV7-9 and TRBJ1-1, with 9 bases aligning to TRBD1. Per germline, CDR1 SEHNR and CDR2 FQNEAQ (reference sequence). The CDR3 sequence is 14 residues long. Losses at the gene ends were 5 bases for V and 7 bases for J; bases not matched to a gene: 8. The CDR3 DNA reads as TGTGCCAGCAGCGGGACAGGGACAATGGGTGAAGCTTTCTTT. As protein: CASSGTGTMGEAFF. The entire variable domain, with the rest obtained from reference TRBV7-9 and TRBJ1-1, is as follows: DTGVSQNPRHKITKRGQNVTFRCDPISEHNRLYWYRQTLGQGPEFLTYFQNEAQLEKSRLLSDRFSAERPKGSFSTLEIQRTEQGDSAMYLCASSGTGTMGEAFFGQGTRLTVV.

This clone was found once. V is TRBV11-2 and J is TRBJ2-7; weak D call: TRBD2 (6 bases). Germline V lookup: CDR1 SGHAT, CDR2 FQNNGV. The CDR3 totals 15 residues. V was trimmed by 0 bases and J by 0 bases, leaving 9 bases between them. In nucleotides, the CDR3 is TGTGCCAGCAGCTTAGAGGCCGGGAGCTCCTACGAGCAGTACTTC. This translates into CASSLEAGSSYEQYF.

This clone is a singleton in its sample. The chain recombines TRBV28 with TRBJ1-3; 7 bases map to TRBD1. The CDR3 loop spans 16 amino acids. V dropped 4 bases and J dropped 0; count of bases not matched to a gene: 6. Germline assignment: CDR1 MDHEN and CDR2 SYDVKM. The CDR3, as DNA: TGTGCCAGCAGTTCAACGACAGGGTCCTCTGGAAACACCATATATTTT. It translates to CASSSTTGSSGNTIYF.

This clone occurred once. This chain's CDR3 is CASSLTTPNEQFF. The CDR3 DNA reads as TGTGCCAGCAGTTTAACTACCCCCAATGAGCAGTTCTTC. The chain employs TRBV12-3 or TRBV12-4 and TRBJ2-1; the D is unclear. The CDR3 is 13 residues long. Trimming cost V 2 bases and J 6 bases, with 8 bases left between them.

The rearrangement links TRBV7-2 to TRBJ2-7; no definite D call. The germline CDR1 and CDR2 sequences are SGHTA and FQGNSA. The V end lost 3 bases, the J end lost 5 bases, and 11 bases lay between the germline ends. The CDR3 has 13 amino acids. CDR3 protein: CASSFLGYDEQYF. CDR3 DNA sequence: TGTGCCAGCAGCTTTTTAGGCTACGACGAGCAGTACTTC.

For the CDR3, the DNA is TGTGCCAGCAGCTTGGACAGGGGGATTGGCTACACCTTC. It yields the protein CASSLDRGIGYTF. The rearrangement links TRBV7-9 to TRBJ1-2; 10 bases map to TRBD1. CDR1 is SEHNR, CDR2 FQNEAQ, per germline (reference sequence). The trim removed 3 bases at V and 7 bases at J, leaving 2 bases unmatched. The CDR3 spans 13 residues.

The CDR3 region has the DNA TGCAGTGCTAGTAGCAGGGGGCGGGTAGAGACCCAGTACTTC. The encoded protein is CSASSRGRVETQYF. This rearrangement joins TRBV20-1 to TRBJ2-5; the match to TRBD1 covers 8 bases. With 3 bases clipped from V and 4 bases from J, the junction kept 7 bases outside the gene matches. This CDR3 contains 14 residues. Per germline, CDR1 DFQATT and CDR2 SNEGSKA (reference sequence).

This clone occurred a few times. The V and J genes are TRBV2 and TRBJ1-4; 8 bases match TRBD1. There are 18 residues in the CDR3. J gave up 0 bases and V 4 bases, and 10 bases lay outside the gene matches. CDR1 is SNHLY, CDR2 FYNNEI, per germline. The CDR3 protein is CASSATTGESTTNEKLFF. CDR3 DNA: TGTGCCAGCAGTGCCACGACAGGGGAGTCAACAACTAATGAAAAACTGTTTTTT.

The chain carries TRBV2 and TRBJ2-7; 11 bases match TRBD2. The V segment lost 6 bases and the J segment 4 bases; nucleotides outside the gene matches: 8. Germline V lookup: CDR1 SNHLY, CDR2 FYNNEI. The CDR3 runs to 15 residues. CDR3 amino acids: CASRGTGTSGYEQYV. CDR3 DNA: TGTGCCAGCAGGGGGACCGGGACTAGCGGTTACGAGCAGTACGTC.